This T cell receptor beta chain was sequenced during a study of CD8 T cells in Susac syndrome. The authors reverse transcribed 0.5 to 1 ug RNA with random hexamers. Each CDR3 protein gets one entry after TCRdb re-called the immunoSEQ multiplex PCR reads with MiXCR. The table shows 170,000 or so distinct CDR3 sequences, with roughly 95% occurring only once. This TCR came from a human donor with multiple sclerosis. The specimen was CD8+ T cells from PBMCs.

CDR3 sequence reads: CSASGDMVWEQFF. CDR3 sequence (DNA): TGCAGTGCTAGTGGGGATATGGTTTGGGAGCAGTTCTTC. This rearrangement joins TRBV20-1 to TRBJ2-1, with unresolved D. Germline V gene lookup returns CDR1 DFQATT and CDR2 SNEGSKA (reference sequence). V was shortened by 3 bases and J by 10 bases, with 16 bases between the two germline ends. This CDR3 has 13 residues.